This T cell receptor (beta chain) comes out of a study of blood T cell repertoires in COVID-19. As for the study in general: Both acute and convalescent COVID-19 samples were obtained from the United States, Italy and Spain. PBMCs, B-cell-depleted T cells, or T cells provided the cDNA or gDNA that made up the material.

This clone was seen a single time. V lost 8 bases, J lost 2 bases, and 20 bases lay in between. The CDR3 length is 16 residues. Looked up from germline, CDR1 is SGHAT and CDR2 is FQNNGV. Original handling: Quantification of nucleated cells was approximated via reference gene primer amplification. TCRdb's table, derived via immunoSEQ multiplex PCR, lists solely in-frame clones and lacks some. V and J calls and clone size are given by that table; D and trimming were obtained from the DNA. The sample includes tens of thousands of clones, around 84% of them seen just once. The TCR originated in a middle-aged man with acute or convalescent COVID-19. Sequencing was done on a sample of peripheral blood. The chain recombines TRBV11-2 with TRBJ2-3; TRBD1 might be the D (5 bases). The CDR3 coding sequence is TGTGCCAGCGGACGAAGGACAAAAGAATCCACAGATACGCAGTATTTT. It is translated as CASGRRTKESTDTQYF.